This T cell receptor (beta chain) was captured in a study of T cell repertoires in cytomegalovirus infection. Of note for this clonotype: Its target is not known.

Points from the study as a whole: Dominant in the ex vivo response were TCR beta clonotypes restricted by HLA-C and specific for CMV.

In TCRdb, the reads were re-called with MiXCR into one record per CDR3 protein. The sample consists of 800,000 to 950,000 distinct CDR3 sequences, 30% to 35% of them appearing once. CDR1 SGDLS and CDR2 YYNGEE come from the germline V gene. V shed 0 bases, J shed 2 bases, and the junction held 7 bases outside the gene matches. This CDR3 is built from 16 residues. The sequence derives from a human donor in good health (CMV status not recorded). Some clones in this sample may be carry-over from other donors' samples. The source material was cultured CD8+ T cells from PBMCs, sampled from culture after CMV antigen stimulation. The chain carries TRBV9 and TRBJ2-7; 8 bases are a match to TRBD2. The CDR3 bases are TGTGCCAGCAGCGTAGTACCCGGGGGGGGCCCCTACGAGCAGTACTTC. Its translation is CASSVVPGGGPYEQYF.